The 32 T cell receptor beta chains below were found in one sample sequenced in a study of regulatory T cells in long-lasting Graves disease. Sequencing libraries for TCR beta were prepared with iRepertoire HTBI primers and Arm-PCR of CDR3 regions. TCRdb itself ran the multiplex PCR reads through MiXCR, one entry per CDR3 protein. The top ten clones hold 9.5% to 15% of a sample with more than 450,000 distinct CDR3 sequences, about 16% of them seen once. As to time point: newly diagnosed GD, antithyroid drugs for less than 3 months. Preparation of the TCR library used RNA extracted from PBMCs. The same specimen was also included in a second study, on T cells in Graves' hyperthyroidism and ophthalmopathy.

Sequencing used peripheral blood mononuclear cells (PBMCs), obtained at new diagnosis, from a patient treated with antithyroid drugs. The origin of the receptors is a man aged 35-49 years with Graves disease.

This clonotype was detected many times. V usage is TRBV7-8 and J usage is TRBJ2-3; 13 bases map to TRBD2. V dropped 3 bases and J dropped 4; count of bases not matched to a gene: 19. Germline loops: CDR1 SGHVS, CDR2 FQNEAQ. The CDR3 has 21 amino acids. The CDR3 protein is CASSFRTPRTSGRVRADTQYF. The CDR3 DNA sequence: TGTGCCAGCAGCTTTCGGACACCAAGGACTAGCGGGAGAGTTAGGGCAGATACGCAGTATTTT. The whole variable domain, filled in from reference TRBV7-8 and TRBJ2-3, reads GAGVSQSPRYKVAKRGQDVALRCDPISGHVSLFWYQQALGQGPEFLTYFQNEAQLDKSGLPSDRFFAERPEGSVSTLKIQRTQQEDSAVYLCASSFRTPRTSGRVRADTQYFGPGTRLTVL.

This clonotype has a handful of counts. With a much larger clone just one base away, this may be a read error. V gene TRBV3-1 combines with J gene TRBJ2-5; D perhaps matches TRBD1 (6 bases). This CDR3 has 14 residues. Per germline, CDR1 LGHDT and CDR2 YNNKEL (reference sequence). The V end lost 0 bases, the J end lost 7 bases, and 12 bases lay between the germline ends. The CDR3 region is CASSQEGGPGTQYF. CDR3 DNA: TGTGCCAGCAGCCAAGAAGGGGGACCAGGGACCCAGTACTTC.

This clonotype was recorded at least ten times. The CDR3 coding sequence is TGTGCCAGCAGCCCCTCTCCAGGGGGCGTCGGTACCGGGGAGCTGTTTTTT. Amino acid sequence: CASSPSPGGVGTGELFF. The gene calls are TRBV7-3 and TRBJ2-2, with TRBD1 matching 8 bases. V shed 5 bases and J 5 bases; nucleotides not matched to a gene: 13. The CDR3 covers 17 residues. Germline V gene lookup returns CDR1 SGHTA and CDR2 FQGTGA. Variable domain in full (rest from reference TRBV7-3 and TRBJ2-2): GAGVSQTPSNKVTEKGKYVELRCDPISGHTALYWYRQSLGQGPEFLIYFQGTGAADDSGLPNDRFFAVRPEGSVSTLKIQRTERGDSAVYLCASSPSPGGVGTGELFFGEGSRLTVL.

CDR3 protein: CAWSGGGNYGYTF. CDR3 sequence (DNA): TGTGCCTGGAGTGGAGGGGGGAACTATGGCTACACCTTC. The chain joins TRBV30 to TRBJ1-2, with D possibly matching TRBD1 (6 bases). The CDR3 covers 13 residues. Trimming shortened V by 1 base and J by 2 bases, and 8 bases separated the two germline ends. CDR1 and CDR2 from the germline V gene are GTSNPN and SVGIG (reference sequence).

This clonotype was recorded at least ten times. The rearrangement links TRBV20-1 to TRBJ1-2; D call uncertain. Trimming removed 3 bases at V and 4 bases at J, with 15 bases between. Germline V lookup: CDR1 DFQATT, CDR2 SNEGSKA (reference sequence). The CDR3 spans 14 residues. The CDR3 sequence is CSARRLGLGYGYTF. In DNA, the CDR3 is TGCAGTGCTAGGCGTTTAGGGTTAGGCTATGGCTACACCTTC.

The table lists this clonotype with many counts. V gene TRBV11-2 combines with J gene TRBJ1-2; D gene ambiguous. The germline V gene has CDR1 SGHAT and CDR2 FQNNGV. The germline V and J ends were trimmed by 0 bases and 8 bases, with 13 bases remaining between them. CDR3 length: 14 amino acids. The CDR3 is CASSLDPGRGGYTF. Written as DNA, the CDR3 is TGTGCCAGCAGCTTAGATCCGGGTCGCGGCGGCTACACCTTC.

The V and J genes are TRBV5-6 and TRBJ2-1; 10 nucleotides match TRBD2. This CDR3 contains 15 residues. Germline V gene lookup returns CDR1 SGHDT and CDR2 YYEEEE. V gave up 2 bases and J gave up 8 bases; unmatched junction bases: 7. CDR3 residues: CASSFPSGRIDEQFF. Written as DNA, the CDR3 is TGTGCCAGCAGCTTTCCTAGCGGGAGAATTGATGAGCAGTTCTTC.

This clonotype was detected a few times. The V call is TRBV5-1, the J call TRBJ2-1; TRBD2 matches 9 bases. After removal of 3 bases from V and 6 bases from J, the junction contained 7 bases not matched to a gene. Germline V gives CDR1 SGHRS, CDR2 YFSETQ. The CDR3 is made up of 15 amino acids. The CDR3 region is CASSSLSLAGNEQFF. Written as DNA, the CDR3 is TGCGCCAGCAGCTCCCTTTCACTAGCGGGCAATGAGCAGTTCTTC.

This clonotype was seen at least ten times. DNA for the CDR3: TGTGCCAGCAGCCTTTTGGGAGGGCACAATGAGCAGTTCTTC. The encoded protein is CASSLLGGHNEQFF. The J gene is TRBJ2-1, the V gene TRBV11-2, with 7 bases aligning to TRBD2. The CDR3 is 14 residues long. From germline, CDR1 is SGHAT and CDR2 FQNNGV. Unmatched junction bases numbered 6, after V lost 5 bases and J lost 5 bases.

This sequence joins TRBV30 and TRBJ2-6; 7 nucleotides match TRBD1. Germline lookup yields CDR1 GTSNPN and CDR2 SVGIG (reference sequence). The CDR3 is 16 amino acids. Unmatched junction bases numbered 6, after V lost 4 bases and J lost 0 bases. DNA for the CDR3: TGTGCCTGGACCCGGACAGGCCTCTCTGGGGCCAACGTCCTGACTTTC. Amino acids: CAWTRTGLSGANVLTF.

This clonotype occurred many times. This chain connects TRBV12-3 or TRBV12-4 to TRBJ2-7; D not certain. The CDR3 contains 16 residues. Trimming left V 5 bases short and J 6 bases short, with 23 bases between. The CDR3, as DNA: TGTGCCAGCAGTCCGCCTCGACACGCACCAACCGTCGAGCAGTACTTC. This sequence encodes CASSPPRHAPTVEQYF.

This clonotype turned up a few times. The chain has TRBV3-1 and TRBJ2-4; D is ambiguous. Trimming cost V 3 bases and J 5 bases, with 11 bases left between them. Germline V lookup: CDR1 LGHDT, CDR2 YNNKEL (reference sequence). The CDR3 consists of 14 residues. In DNA, the CDR3 is TGTGCCAGCAGCCATCTATCCGGGCAAAACATTCAGTACTTC. Its translation: CASSHLSGQNIQYF. Supplemented by reference TRBV3-1 and TRBJ2-4, the full variable domain reads DTAVSQTPKYLVTQMGNDKSIKCEQNLGHDTMYWYKQDSKKFLKIMFSYNNKELIINETVPNRFSPKSPDKAHLNLHINSLELGDSAVYFCASSHLSGQNIQYFGAGTRLSVL.

V gene TRBV4-1 combines with J gene TRBJ2-7; D gene unclear. CDR3 size: 11 residues. The ends were cut back, 6 bases at V and 13 bases at J, with 16 bases in the middle. Germline-derived CDR1 and CDR2 are MGHRA and YSYEKL. CDR3 sequence: CASSQLGAIYF. CDR3 nucleotide sequence: TGCGCCAGCAGTCAACTGGGCGCAATTTACTTC.

This clonotype was detected only once. The rearrangement joins TRBV2 to TRBJ1-5; D remains unclear. Trimming pared 2 bases from V and 3 bases from J, leaving 17 bases between. The CDR3 runs 17 residues. Germline V CDR1 and CDR2: SNHLY, FYNNEI. The CDR3 DNA is TGTGCCAGCAGTGAAACGGTCGGTAGACGCTACAATCAGCCCCAGCATTTT. As protein: CASSETVGRRYNQPQHF. Filled out from reference TRBV2 and TRBJ1-5, the complete variable domain reads EPEVTQTPSHQVTQMGQEVILRCVPISNHLYFYWYRQILGQKVEFLVSFYNNEISEKSEIFDDQFSVERPDGSNFTLKIRSTKLEDSAMYFCASSETVGRRYNQPQHFGDGTRLSIL.

The gene calls are TRBV19 and TRBJ2-2; 7 nucleotides match TRBD2. The V gene's germline CDR1 is LNHDA and CDR2 SQIVND (reference sequence). Germline trimming cut 5 bases from V and 2 bases from J; bases unmatched to any gene: 5. The CDR3 contains 15 residues. The DNA for the CDR3 is TGTGCCAGTAGTCGGCGAGCGGGAAACACCGGGGAGCTGTTTTTT. It translates to CASSRRAGNTGELFF.

There are many counts of this clonotype. The chain carries TRBV28 and TRBJ2-3; 7 bases fit TRBD2. J was trimmed by 8 bases and V by 2 bases; bases with no gene match: 10. This CDR3 region has 15 residues. The V gene's germline CDR1 is MDHEN and CDR2 SYDVKM. Written as DNA, the CDR3 is TGTGCCAGCAGTTTAGAGGTGGGAGGGCTTGGTACGCAGTATTTT. It is translated as CASSLEVGGLGTQYF.

In the case of this clonotype: This clone may be a read error of a much larger clone one base away. Likely a read error: the CDR3 ends without its conserved phenylalanine or tryptophan. The gene calls are TRBV3-1 and TRBJ1-2; no clear D. Germline lookup yields CDR1 LGHDT and CDR2 YNNKEL (reference sequence). The CDR3 length is 13 residues. V was shortened by 1 base and J by 7 bases, with 10 bases between the two germline ends. CDR3 nucleotides: TGTGCCAGCAGCCAAGTCGAGGGTGGTGGCTACACCGTC. This encodes CASSQVEGGGYTV.

This clonotype was detected ten times or more. The V call is TRBV12-3 or TRBV12-4, the J call TRBJ2-7; D is possibly TRBD2 (5 bases). The CDR3 length is 15 residues. The V and J ends lost 6 bases and 0 bases respectively, with 15 bases between them. The CDR3 is CASSLTNPTSYEQYF. The CDR3 nucleotides read TGTGCCAGCAGCCTGACTAATCCGACCTCCTACGAGCAGTACTTC.

This clonotype was counted many times. The V gene is TRBV5-1, the J gene TRBJ2-2; D is uncertain. The germline CDR1 and CDR2 sequences are SGHRS and YFSETQ. Trimming shortened V by 2 bases and J by 4 bases, and 9 bases separated the two germline ends. The CDR3 loop spans 14 amino acids. CDR3 nucleotides: TGCGCCAGCAGCTTAGGCAAAGTCACCGGGGAGCTGTTTTTT. Translating gives CASSLGKVTGELFF. Together with reference TRBV5-1 and TRBJ2-2, the CDR3 gives the full variable domain: KAGVTQTPRYLIKTRGQQVTLSCSPISGHRSVSWYQQTPGQGLQFLFEYFSETQRNKGNFPGRFSGRQFSNSRSEMNVSTLELGDSALYLCASSLGKVTGELFFGEGSRLTVL.

V and J are TRBV29-1 and TRBJ2-1; TRBD2 matches 7 bases. With V trimmed by 0 bases and J by 1 base, 18 bases remained unmatched. This CDR3 is built from 20 residues. CDR1 and CDR2 (germline): SQVTM, ANQGSEA. The DNA for the CDR3 is TGCAGCGTTGAAGATCGGTCGGGGGGATTAAACCGAAGATCCTACAATGAGCAGTTCTTC. Encoded protein: CSVEDRSGGLNRRSYNEQFF.

This clonotype was seen at least ten times. The chain carries TRBV29-1 and TRBJ2-1; 7 bases fit TRBD1. Germline CDR1 is SQVTM and CDR2 is ANQGSEA. The CDR3 contains 15 residues. V was pared by 0 bases and J by 3 bases, with 5 bases of the junction left unmatched. The CDR3 nucleotides read TGCAGCGTTGAAGATAAAACAGGGGTCTACAATGAGCAGTTCTTC. As protein: CSVEDKTGVYNEQFF.

This clonotype was counted ten times or more. The gene calls are TRBV12-3 or TRBV12-4 and TRBJ2-5, with D tentatively TRBD1 (6 bases). V lost 7 bases and J lost 2, with 17 bases in between. The CDR3 contains 15 residues. The CDR3 sequence: CASKTWDNLQETQYF. As DNA, the CDR3 is TGTGCCAGCAAGACTTGGGACAATTTACAAGAGACCCAGTACTTC.

As concerns this clonotype: A far larger clone is a single base away, which makes a read error likely. The rearrangement uses TRBV7-8 and TRBJ2-5; 9 bases agree with TRBD2. V trimming: 4 bases; J trimming: 5 bases; junction bases outside the gene matches: 11. The CDR3 covers 16 residues. Germline assignment: CDR1 SGHVS and CDR2 FQNEAQ. The CDR3 coding sequence is TGTGCCAGCAGCTCACTTCCGCGGGAGGGCCAGGAGACCCAGTACTTC. It is translated as CASSSLPREGQETQYF.

This clonotype was recorded a few times. The J gene is TRBJ1-3, the V gene TRBV10-3; unclear D gene. In germline, CDR1 is ENHRY, CDR2 SYGVKD. The CDR3 contains 15 residues. Trimming shortened V by 0 bases and J by 11 bases, and 17 bases separated the two germline ends. CDR3: CAISESMVAELAIYF. The DNA for the CDR3 is TGTGCCATCAGTGAGTCAATGGTGGCGGAGCTCGCCATATATTTT.

Remarks on this clonotype: Given a much more abundant clone one base away, this may be a read error. V and J are TRBV2 and TRBJ2-2; perhaps TRBD2 as D (6 bases). Germline values: CDR1 SNHLY, CDR2 FYNNEI. The CDR3 has 15 amino acids. The CDR3 nucleotides read TGTGCCAGCAGTGAAGGTCTCCTTGGCTCCGGGGGGCTGTTTTTT. It codes for CASSEGLLGSGGLFF.

The chain joins TRBV24-1 to TRBJ1-2; D unresolved. The CDR3 has 15 amino acids. The germline V gene encodes CDR1 KGHDR and CDR2 SFDVKD. Between the trimmed V and J ends, which lost 3 bases and 8 bases, there was a span of 18 bases. In DNA form, the CDR3 reads TGTGCCACCAGTGATCCGCGGGTCTCCAAAGGCGGCTACACCTTC. This codes for CATSDPRVSKGGYTF.

This clonotype was recorded many times. This sequence joins TRBV28 and TRBJ2-7; tentative D call: TRBD2 (7 bases). V lost 7 bases and J lost 2, with 21 bases in between. This CDR3 spans 16 amino acids. Per germline, CDR1 MDHEN and CDR2 SYDVKM. The CDR3 is CASTTTGGQNPYEQYF. As DNA, the CDR3 is TGTGCCAGCACCACCACGGGGGGCCAGAACCCCTACGAGCAGTACTTC.

V is TRBV15 and J is TRBJ2-1; 14 bases align to TRBD2. The CDR3 spans 17 residues. J was trimmed by 6 bases and V by 5 bases; bases with no gene match: 9. Germline V gene lookup returns CDR1 LNHNV and CDR2 YYDKDF (reference sequence). CDR3 protein: CATSLTPGTSGSNEQFF. CDR3 DNA sequence: TGTGCCACCAGCCTAACCCCCGGGACTAGCGGGAGCAATGAGCAGTTCTTC.

This clonotype appeared many times. The V gene is TRBV27, the J gene TRBJ2-1; a weak D match, TRBD2 (5 bases). The V end was cut by 2 bases, the J end by 2 bases, with 16 bases between. Germline V gene sequence: CDR1 MNHEY, CDR2 SMNVEV (reference sequence). The CDR3 runs to 17 residues. CDR3 sequence: CASSLPVGGLPYNEQFF. The CDR3 DNA sequence: TGTGCCAGCAGTTTACCGGTGGGCGGGTTACCCTACAATGAGCAGTTCTTC.

As for this clonotype: As the CDR3 is not closed by the conserved phenylalanine or tryptophan, this likely results from a read error. The DNA is left out, because the CDR3 cannot be placed on it with certainty; the CDR3 is given as TCRdb lists it. The chain recombines TRBV24-1 with TRBJ1-1. The germline V gene has CDR1 KGHDR and CDR2 SFDVKD. Including both end residues, the CDR3 is 10 amino acids long. CDR3 amino acids: CATSDQRWFS.

The chain combines TRBV2 with TRBJ2-7; 9 nucleotides align to TRBD2. The ends lost 6 bases at V and 5 bases at J; junction bases unmatched: 5. This CDR3 comprises 13 residues. Germline-derived CDR1 and CDR2 are SNHLY and FYNNEI. CDR3 DNA sequence: TGTGCCAGCAGAACTGGCGGGAGGGACGAGCAGTACTTC. It yields the protein CASRTGGRDEQYF.

This clonotype was recorded at least ten times. The J gene is TRBJ1-1, the V gene TRBV3-1; D unresolved. This CDR3 region has 13 residues. Trimming stripped 0 bases from V and 7 bases from J, with 9 bases between. From germline, CDR1 is LGHDT and CDR2 YNNKEL (reference sequence). CDR3 nucleotides: TGTGCCAGCAGCCAAGATCGGGCGGATGAAGCTTTCTTT. Protein: CASSQDRADEAFF.